This T cell receptor (beta chain) was profiled in a study of shared clonotypes between healthy human individuals. This CDR3 has 12 amino acids. The germline V and J ends were trimmed by 7 bases and 5 bases, with 11 bases remaining between them. Germline V gives CDR1 WNHNN, CDR2 SYGVQD (reference sequence). TCRdb's table, derived via immunoSEQ multiplex PCR, lists solely in-frame clones and lacks some. The data show over a million clones, with approximately 80% seen just once and more than 0.5% held by the top ten. The origin of this receptor is a man aged 18 to 29 in good health. Some clones in this sample may be carry-over from other donors' samples. The V gene is TRBV10-1, the J gene TRBJ1-2; D gene unclear. What was sequenced was memory CD4+ T cells from PBMCs. The subset was: CD45RA-negative fraction. Written as DNA, the CDR3 is TGCGCCAGCATTGGAGCCGGGTATGGCTACACCTTC. It yields the protein CASIGAGYGYTF.